This T cell receptor beta chain was recovered during a study of T-cell memory formation after mild COVID-19. This clonotype was counted at least ten times. TCRdb re-called the 5' RACE reads through MiXCR, storing one row per CDR3 protein. The sample has 200,000 to 250,000 distinct CDR3 sequences; 8% to 9.5% are singletons. There are 14 residues in the CDR3. J gave up 8 bases and V 5 bases, and 8 bases lay outside the gene matches. The specimen was PBMCs or a T cell subset sorted from them (not recorded which). The rearrangement joins TRBV12-3 or TRBV12-4 to TRBJ1-2; 10 bases are shared with TRBD1. This clonotype originated in a man between 18 and 29 years old who had mild COVID-19 (a few samples of this study predate the infection). Cell type and time point are not known. The CDR3 spells CASSLTGGSWGYTF. DNA of the CDR3: TGTGCCAGCAGTCTGACAGGGGGCAGCTGGGGCTACACCTTC.